This T cell receptor (beta chain) was documented in a study of glioma-infiltrating T cells. Whole-study results and caveats: Non-neoplastic patients had below-expected tissue-blood divergence, while all gliomas exceeded expectation.

This clonotype was seen many times. Its antigen remains unknown. TCR alpha and beta CDR3 regions were amplified from RNA using iRepertoire nested multiplex PCR. One-step reverse transcription and amplification started from around 100-400 ng of tissue mRNA or PBMC total RNA. A single record per CDR3 protein comes from TCRdb applying MiXCR to the multiplex PCR reads. This table has 150,000 to 200,000 distinct CDR3 sequences, around 40% appearing once. The germline V gene encodes CDR1 SNHLY and CDR2 FYNNEI. Trimming removed 4 bases from V and 5 bases from J, with 17 bases in between. This CDR3 comprises 15 residues.

Material: glioma tissue, nonneoplastic brain tissue, or PBMCs (not recorded which). The V and J genes are TRBV2 and TRBJ1-1; tentatively, D is TRBD1 (5 bases). This receptor was identified in a human donor with low-grade glioma or glioblastoma, undergoing nonglioma brain surgery, or in good health (not recorded which). This chain's CDR3 is CASSVFDSSETEAFF. As DNA, the CDR3 is TGTGCCAGCAGTGTGTTCGACAGTTCGGAAACTGAAGCTTTCTTT.